These 23 T cell receptor beta chains share one sample of origin, sequenced in a study of cytomegalovirus exposure and HLA in healthy donors. The PCR contained 60 Vbeta and 13 Jbeta primers. Here immunoSEQ multiplex PCR was the method, and the copy in TCRdb shows in-frame clones only, minus some. The sample includes about 140,000 clones, about 80% seen only once; the top ten take about 3.9%. The sequenced material came from PBMCs. Receptors originate from a man aged 18 to 30 in good health and CMV-seronegative.

The chain recombines TRBV10-1 with TRBJ1-1; D not certain. V gave up 1 base and J gave up 8 bases, with 14 bases separating them. Germline V gene lookup returns CDR1 WNHNN and CDR2 SYGVQD (reference sequence). The length of the CDR3 is 14 residues. The CDR3 region is CASSEYASGAEAFF. In nucleotides, the CDR3 is TGCGCCAGCAGTGAGTATGCCTCAGGTGCGGAAGCTTTCTTT.

The chain carries TRBV30 and TRBJ1-3; TRBD1 is a possible D gene (6 bases). The germline V gene encodes CDR1 GTSNPN and CDR2 SVGIG (reference sequence). The V and J ends lost 2 bases and 0 bases respectively, with 8 bases between them. CDR3 size: 14 residues. The CDR3: CAWSRGGSGNTIYF. The CDR3 bases are TGTGCCTGGAGTCGAGGGGGCTCTGGAAACACCATATATTTT.

The chain combines TRBV4-2 with TRBJ2-1; 13 nucleotides match TRBD2. J was trimmed by 4 bases and V by 0 bases; bases with no gene match: 0. CDR3 length: 16 residues. Germline V gene data show CDR1 as LGHNA and CDR2 as YNFKEQ. The CDR3 bases are TGTGCCAGCAGCCAAGAGGGACTAGCGGGGTACAATGAGCAGTTCTTC. This codes for CASSQEGLAGYNEQFF.

This clone was observed once. This chain links TRBV10-3 with TRBJ2-1, with D tentatively TRBD1 (6 bases). V lost 7 bases to trimming and J lost 8 bases, with 21 bases between them. The germline CDR1 and CDR2 sequences are ENHRY and SYGVKD. The CDR3 consists of 15 residues. The CDR3 here is CAITKGTQDGHEQFF. The CDR3 nucleotides read TGTGCCATCACCAAAGGGACACAGGATGGGCATGAGCAGTTCTTC.

J is TRBJ1-1 and V is TRBV27; no reliable D call. The CDR3 runs 12 residues. With 5 bases removed from V and 7 bases from J, the gap between germline ends came to 11 bases. The germline V gene encodes CDR1 MNHEY and CDR2 SMNVEV (reference sequence). The CDR3 region is CASSPSFDEAFF. Here the CDR3 DNA reads TGTGCCAGCAGTCCCAGTTTCGATGAAGCTTTCTTT.

Concerning this clone: Germline is not matched at one junction end, which may reflect a read error. The CDR3 DNA reads TGTGCCAGCAGCTTGAGGGGAAGAGGTGGCCACACCTTC. Its protein is CASSLRGRGGHTF. The V gene is TRBV5-6, the J gene TRBJ1-2; a weak D match, TRBD1 (5 bases). The V gene's germline CDR1 is SGHDT and CDR2 YYEEEE. The CDR3 contains 13 residues.

V is TRBV27 and J is TRBJ2-1; no reliable D call. The CDR3 is 12 amino acids. V dropped 6 bases and J dropped 8 bases, with 11 bases sitting between them. The germline V gene encodes CDR1 MNHEY and CDR2 SMNVEV (reference sequence). The CDR3 here is CASRQRRDEQFF. The DNA of the CDR3 is TGTGCCAGCAGGCAACGGAGAGATGAGCAGTTCTTC.

This chain links TRBV5-6 with TRBJ2-7; 7 nucleotides match TRBD1. Germline CDR1 is SGHDT and CDR2 is YYEEEE. The V gene end was trimmed by 0 bases and the J gene end by 0 bases; junction bases not matched to a gene: 12. The CDR3 contains 18 residues. This CDR3 is CASSLEIQGERNSYEQYF. The CDR3 nucleotides read TGTGCCAGCAGCTTGGAAATCCAGGGGGAAAGAAACTCCTACGAGCAGTACTTC.

V is TRBV12-2 and J is TRBJ2-7; the table's D gene call, TRBD1, was not cross checked with the DNA. TRBV12-2 is a listed pseudogene. The CDR3 has 18 residues. CDR3 loop: CASRLGQPPTWSSYEQYF. DNA of the CDR3: TGTGCAAGTCGCCTCGGACAACCCCCAACGTGGAGCTCCTACGAGCAGTACTTC.

V gene TRBV2 combines with J gene TRBJ1-5; TRBD1 matches 10 bases. Trimming took 7 bases from V and 4 from J; bases not matched to a gene: 7. The CDR3 is 15 amino acids. Looked up from germline, CDR1 is SNHLY and CDR2 is FYNNEI. In DNA, the CDR3 is TGTGCCAGCATTAGGGACAGGGGTGGTAATCAGCCCCAGCATTTT. This translates into CASIRDRGGNQPQHF. The complete variable domain, with remaining parts taken from reference TRBV2 and TRBJ1-5, reads EPEVTQTPSHQVTQMGQEVILRCVPISNHLYFYWYRQILGQKVEFLVSFYNNEISEKSEIFDDQFSVERPDGSNFTLKIRSTKLEDSAMYFCASIRDRGGNQPQHFGDGTRLSIL.

The rearrangement links TRBV5-6 to TRBJ2-3; 11 nucleotides align to TRBD2. Germline CDR1 and CDR2: SGHDT and YYEEEE. J gave up 4 bases and V 5 bases, and 3 bases lay outside the gene matches. The CDR3 is 14 residues long. The CDR3: CASRVAGGADTQYF. The CDR3 DNA reads TGTGCCAGCAGAGTAGCGGGGGGGGCAGATACGCAGTATTTT.

Regarding this clone: The sample holds other DNA sequences that translate to the same CDR3. V is TRBV6-1 and J is TRBJ1-4; 7 bases align to TRBD1. J gave up 6 bases and V 4 bases, and 8 bases lay outside the gene matches. The CDR3 is made up of 15 amino acids. Germline-derived CDR1 and CDR2 are MNHNS and SASEGT. The CDR3 sequence is CASSGPTQGDEKLFF. In DNA form, the CDR3 reads TGTGCCAGCAGTGGACCGACCCAGGGGGATGAAAAACTGTTTTTT.

The chain couples TRBV30 to TRBJ2-7; tentatively, D is TRBD1 (6 bases). The CDR3 is 13 residues long. V was cut by 3 bases and J by 3 bases, with 12 bases left in between. The germline CDR1 and CDR2 sequences are GTSNPN and SVGIG (reference sequence). The CDR3: CAWSRDIGYEQYF. The DNA of the CDR3 is TGTGCCTGGAGCCGGGACATAGGCTACGAGCAGTACTTC. The full variable domain, with the rest looked up from reference TRBV30 and TRBJ2-7, is SQTIHQWPATLVQPVGSPLSLECTVEGTSNPNLYWYRQAAGRGLQLLFYSVGIGQISSEVPQNLSASRPQDRQFILSSKKLLLSDSGFYLCAWSRDIGYEQYFGPGTRLTVT.

The chain recombines TRBV7-9 with TRBJ1-5; D gene ambiguous. The ends were cut back, 1 base at V and 3 bases at J, with 7 bases in the middle. The germline V gene encodes CDR1 SEHNR and CDR2 FQNEAQ (reference sequence). The CDR3 loop spans 14 amino acids. This CDR3 is CASSLGGANQPQHF. The CDR3 coding sequence is TGTGCCAGCAGCTTAGGCGGCGCCAATCAGCCCCAGCATTTT.

The V gene is TRBV28, the J gene TRBJ2-6; weak D call: TRBD2 (5 bases). Germline values: CDR1 MDHEN, CDR2 SYDVKM. The V gene lost 3 bases and the J gene lost 4 bases, with 7 bases spanning the gap. The CDR3 runs 14 residues. In DNA, the CDR3 is TGTGCCAGCAGTTTGTGGGAGGGGGCCAACGTCCTGACTTTC. It encodes CASSLWEGANVLTF.

CDR3 loop: CASSFRRGESTGELFF. CDR3 nucleotides: TGCGCCAGCAGCTTTCGCCGGGGGGAGAGCACCGGGGAGCTGTTTTTT. The chain couples TRBV5-1 to TRBJ2-2; 7 bases agree with TRBD2. The junction had 8 bases not matched to a gene; V was cut back by 2 bases and J by 4 bases. This CDR3 comprises 16 residues. Germline CDR1 SGHRS, CDR2 YFSETQ.

The V call is TRBV7-3, the J call TRBJ2-7; D remains unclear. The CDR3 runs to 14 residues. Trimming took 2 bases from V and 0 from J, leaving 8 bases between them. Germline-derived CDR1 and CDR2 are SGHTA and FQGTGA. This CDR3 is CASSLHAFSYEQYF. CDR3 DNA sequence: TGTGCCAGCAGCTTACACGCGTTCTCCTACGAGCAGTACTTC.

The chain combines TRBV6-1 with TRBJ1-1, with 8 bases aligning to TRBD1. Germline-derived CDR1 and CDR2 are MNHNS and SASEGT. CDR3 length: 12 amino acids. J gave up 6 bases and V 6 bases, and 3 bases lay outside the gene matches. CDR3 residues: CASRKQGAEAFF. The DNA of the CDR3 is TGTGCCAGCAGAAAACAGGGGGCTGAAGCTTTCTTT.

The genes are TRBV6-1 and TRBJ2-3, with D possibly TRBD2 on 6 matching bases. This CDR3 region has 16 residues. The ends were cut back, 2 bases at V and 0 bases at J, with 12 bases in the middle. Looked up from germline, CDR1 is MNHNS and CDR2 is SASEGT. This CDR3 is CASSETSGTSTDTQYF. CDR3 nucleotides: TGTGCCAGCAGTGAAACGTCGGGGACTAGCACAGATACGCAGTATTTT.

This rearrangement joins TRBV27 to TRBJ2-7; 7 bases are shared with TRBD1. Unmatched junction bases numbered 3, after V lost 8 bases and J lost 2 bases. Germline V gene data show CDR1 as MNHEY and CDR2 as SMNVEV (reference sequence). The length of the CDR3 is 12 residues. The CDR3 protein is CASQTGAYEQYF. The DNA of the CDR3 is TGTGCCAGCCAAACAGGGGCCTACGAGCAGTACTTC.

This clone was counted once. This CDR3 is CASSLDSLATNEKLFF. The CDR3, as DNA: TGTGCCAGCAGTTTGGACAGCCTTGCAACTAATGAAAAACTGTTTTTT. V is TRBV2 and J is TRBJ1-4, with D perhaps matching TRBD1 (6 bases). V was trimmed by 5 bases and J by 0 bases, leaving 13 bases between them. Germline CDR1 is SNHLY and CDR2 is FYNNEI. The CDR3 is made up of 16 amino acids. The full variable domain, completed using reference TRBV2 and TRBJ1-4, is EPEVTQTPSHQVTQMGQEVILRCVPISNHLYFYWYRQILGQKVEFLVSFYNNEISEKSEIFDDQFSVERPDGSNFTLKIRSTKLEDSAMYFCASSLDSLATNEKLFFGSGTQLSVL.

The V gene is TRBV13, the J gene TRBJ1-1; D possibly corresponds to TRBD1 (5 bases). Per germline, CDR1 PRHDT and CDR2 FYEKMQ (reference sequence). This CDR3 region has 13 residues. V shed 2 bases and J shed 6 bases, with 10 bases lying between them. The CDR3 region is CASSLRGLAEAFF. CDR3 nucleotide sequence: TGTGCCAGCAGCTTAAGGGGTTTGGCTGAAGCTTTCTTT.

The chain combines TRBV11-2 with TRBJ2-1; 8 nucleotides align to TRBD2. Looked up from germline, CDR1 is SGHAT and CDR2 is FQNNGV. The CDR3 runs to 15 residues. V dropped 2 bases and J dropped 5; count of bases not matched to a gene: 5. This CDR3 reads CASSLSGRGDNEQFF. The CDR3 nucleotides read TGTGCCAGCAGCTTAAGCGGGAGAGGTGACAATGAGCAGTTCTTC.